The 13 T cell receptor beta chains given below trace back to one sample, sequenced in a study of cytotoxic CD8 clonotypes in ibrutinib-treated CLL. Sequencing was performed with immunoSEQ multiplex PCR; in TCRdb, only in-frame clones are kept and a portion is missing. The top ten hold 4.6% of the sample, which has roughly 180,000 clones, approximately 84% seen once. The material was PBMCs, obtained after 24 months of ibrutinib treatment. Receptors originate from a human donor with chronic lymphocytic leukemia.

The chain combines TRBV28 with TRBJ1-4; D possibly corresponds to TRBD1 (6 bases). The CDR3 is made up of 12 amino acids. V was trimmed by 7 bases and J by 7 bases, leaving 10 bases between them. Germline loops: CDR1 MDHEN, CDR2 SYDVKM. The CDR3 protein is CASTGAGEKLFF. CDR3 coding DNA: TGTGCCAGCACGGGGGCAGGTGAAAAACTGTTTTTT.

This chain links TRBV5-1 with TRBJ2-5; the D gene could be TRBD1 or TRBD2 (7 bases each). The germline V gene encodes CDR1 SGHRS and CDR2 YFSETQ. This CDR3 spans 16 amino acids. V lost 3 bases to trimming and J lost 5 bases, with 20 bases between them. The CDR3 is CASSSTRGGGAETQYF. The CDR3 bases are TGCGCCAGCAGCTCAACGAGGGGAGGGGGCGCGGAGACCCAGTACTTC.

The rearrangement uses TRBV4-2 and TRBJ2-2, with 7 bases aligning to TRBD2. CDR1 is LGHNA, CDR2 YNFKEQ, per germline. The CDR3 length is 15 residues. V gave up 3 bases and J gave up 2 bases; unmatched junction bases: 3. CDR3: CASSHGLVNTGELFF. The CDR3 bases are TGTGCCAGCAGCCATGGACTAGTAAACACCGGGGAGCTGTTTTTT.

This rearrangement joins TRBV11-2 to TRBJ1-1, with a tentative D call TRBD1 (5 bases). The length of the CDR3 is 12 residues. Between the trimmed V and J ends, which lost 6 bases and 4 bases, there was a span of 9 bases. Germline V gene lookup returns CDR1 SGHAT and CDR2 FQNNGV. The CDR3 coding sequence is TGTGCCAGCAGGGGCGGGGGCACTGAAGCTTTCTTT. This codes for CASRGGGTEAFF.

The chain carries TRBV18 and TRBJ1-2; 7 nucleotides agree with TRBD1. The CDR3 runs 15 residues. J gave up 0 bases and V 4 bases, and 5 bases lay outside the gene matches. The germline V gene has CDR1 KGHSH and CDR2 LQKENI. This CDR3 is CASSLTGQTNYGYTF. DNA for the CDR3: TGTGCCAGCTCACTGACGGGACAGACTAACTATGGCTACACCTTC.

V is TRBV5-4 and J is TRBJ1-1; 7 nucleotides line up with TRBD1. With 3 bases clipped from V and 2 bases from J, the junction kept 7 bases outside the gene matches. Germline-derived CDR1 and CDR2 are SGHNT and YYREEE (reference sequence). CDR3 length: 15 residues. The DNA for the CDR3 is TGTGCCAGCAGCTCCGTGGACAGGATAAACACTGAAGCTTTCTTT. Translation: CASSSVDRINTEAFF.

The chain is built from TRBV5-1 and TRBJ1-4; D is possibly TRBD1 (5 bases). V was trimmed by 2 bases and J by 7 bases, leaving 15 bases between them. This CDR3 contains 15 residues. Germline V lookup: CDR1 SGHRS, CDR2 YFSETQ. The CDR3 region has the DNA TGCGCCAGCAGCTTTTCTGCCGGGGACGGTGAAAAACTGTTTTTT. Translating it yields CASSFSAGDGEKLFF.

The genes are TRBV9 and TRBJ1-5; D not certain. Germline V lookup: CDR1 SGDLS, CDR2 YYNGEE. This CDR3 has 16 residues. V lost 4 bases, J lost 0 bases, and 14 bases lay in between. CDR3 region: CASSPGRGNSNQPQHF. CDR3 sequence (DNA): TGTGCCAGCAGCCCAGGACGCGGGAATAGCAATCAGCCCCAGCATTTT.

This clone was recorded only once. The chain employs TRBV6-1 and TRBJ2-4; no clear D. Germline CDR1 and CDR2: MNHNS and SASEGT. V lost 2 bases and J lost 3, with 11 bases in between. The CDR3 sequence is 15 residues long. The CDR3 spells CASSELRISKNIQYF. For the CDR3, the DNA is TGTGCCAGCAGTGAACTAAGGATTAGCAAAAACATTCAGTACTTC.

The genes are TRBV28 and TRBJ2-1; a possible D gene is TRBD2 (6 bases). From germline, CDR1 is MDHEN and CDR2 SYDVKM. The CDR3 has 17 amino acids. Trimming pared 2 bases from V and 1 base from J, leaving 15 bases between. For the CDR3, the DNA is TGTGCCAGCAGTTTAGTGGGAGGTACCCCTTCCTACAATGAGCAGTTCTTC. Its protein is CASSLVGGTPSYNEQFF.

V gene TRBV7-3 combines with J gene TRBJ1-4; possibly TRBD1 for D (5 bases). CDR1 SGHTA and CDR2 FQGTGA come from the germline V gene. The CDR3 totals 16 residues. Trimming took 1 base from V and 8 from J, leaving 17 bases between them. CDR3 in amino acids: CASSLRIRQGGEKLFF. CDR3 bases: TGTGCCAGCAGCTTAAGAATCAGGCAGGGTGGGGAAAAACTGTTTTTT.

This clone was recorded many times. The rearrangement uses TRBV4-1 and TRBJ2-1; tentatively, D is TRBD2 (6 bases). From germline, CDR1 is MGHRA and CDR2 YSYEKL. V dropped 0 bases and J dropped 2 bases, with 17 bases sitting between them. CDR3 size: 18 residues. In DNA form, the CDR3 reads TGCGCCAGCAGCCAAGAGCTTTACGGAGGGCCCACCTACAATGAGCAGTTCTTC. Translating it yields CASSQELYGGPTYNEQFF.

The table lists this clone with a few counts. CDR3 sequence reads: CASSIISADYGYTF. The CDR3 DNA follows: TGTGCCAGTAGTATAATCTCGGCGGACTATGGCTACACCTTC. The chain recombines TRBV19 with TRBJ1-2; unclear D gene. Germline values: CDR1 LNHDA, CDR2 SQIVND (reference sequence). The V and J ends lost 2 bases and 3 bases respectively, with 10 bases between them. The CDR3 runs 14 residues.